This entry lists 16 T cell receptor beta chains sequenced from one sample in a study of cytomegalovirus exposure and HLA in healthy donors. PCR primers comprised 60 Vbeta and 13 Jbeta primers. TCRdb's copy holds only in-frame clones and misses some; the assay was immunoSEQ multiplex PCR. This table holds about 140,000 clones. The sequenced sample consisted of PBMCs. Receptors were obtained from a middle-aged man in good health and CMV-seronegative.

The V gene is TRBV6-4, the J gene TRBJ1-4; 7 bases are shared with TRBD1. V gave up 0 bases and J gave up 8 bases; unmatched junction bases: 21. Germline V CDR1 and CDR2: MRHNA, SNTAGT. The CDR3 runs to 20 residues. Here the CDR3 DNA reads TGTGCCAGCAGTGACTCAGTAACCGTCAGGGGGAATGTGAGCGGGGAAAAACTGTTTTTT. Translating it yields CASSDSVTVRGNVSGEKLFF.

V usage is TRBV7-3 and J usage is TRBJ1-4; a weak D match, TRBD1 (6 bases). Trimming took off 3 bases at V and 5 bases at J, with 13 bases between the two ends. The CDR3 covers 15 residues. Germline V lookup: CDR1 SGHTA, CDR2 FQGTGA. CDR3 DNA sequence: TGTGCCAGCAGCTTGGGTCCAGGGGTGAATGAAAAACTGTTTTTT. Protein product: CASSLGPGVNEKLFF.

The chain recombines TRBV4-1 with TRBJ2-3; TRBD2 agrees at 12 bases. The CDR3 extends over 16 amino acids. Germline-derived CDR1 and CDR2 are MGHRA and YSYEKL. Germline trimming cut 0 bases from V and 4 bases from J; bases unmatched to any gene: 2. CDR3 nucleotides: TGCGCCAGCAGCCAAGAAGGACTAGCGGGGCCAGATACGCAGTATTTT. Translated, it gives CASSQEGLAGPDTQYF.

J is TRBJ2-2 and V is TRBV28; TRBD2 might be the D (7 bases). The CDR3 sequence is 14 residues long. V lost 6 bases and J lost 2, with 10 bases in between. Germline values: CDR1 MDHEN, CDR2 SYDVKM. CDR3 nucleotides: TGTGCCAGCAGCCGCGGGGGCAACACCGGGGAGCTGTTTTTT. Its protein product is CASSRGGNTGELFF.

The gene calls are TRBV5-1 and TRBJ1-6; unclear D gene. There are 15 residues in the CDR3. The V gene lost 4 bases and the J gene lost 9 bases, with 17 bases spanning the gap. CDR1 is SGHRS and CDR2 is YFSETQ in the germline V gene. The CDR3 protein is CASSREGNKGSPLHF. DNA of the CDR3: TGCGCCAGCAGCCGGGAGGGTAATAAGGGTTCACCCCTCCACTTT.

The rearrangement joins TRBV7-3 to TRBJ2-7; tentatively, D is TRBD2 (6 bases). CDR3 length: 16 residues. V lost 4 bases to trimming and J lost 2 bases, with 18 bases between them. CDR1 is SGHTA, CDR2 FQGTGA, per germline. CDR3: CASSSPGGEKTYEQYF. The CDR3 DNA reads as TGTGCCAGCAGCTCCCCCGGCGGGGAAAAAACCTACGAGCAGTACTTC. The whole variable domain, filled in from reference TRBV7-3 and TRBJ2-7, reads GAGVSQTPSNKVTEKGKYVELRCDPISGHTALYWYRQSLGQGPEFLIYFQGTGAADDSGLPNDRFFAVRPEGSVSTLKIQRTERGDSAVYLCASSSPGGEKTYEQYFGPGTRLTVT.

The J gene is TRBJ2-5, the V gene TRBV7-2, with D possibly TRBD1 on 7 matching bases. The DNA end favors TRBJ2-7, so the J call may be wrong. Germline CDR1 and CDR2: SGHTA and FQGNSA. The CDR3 totals 15 residues. CDR3 coding DNA: TGTGCCAGCAGCCCCAGGGGGGCAAAGTCCTACGAGCAGTACTTC. Translation gives CASSPRGAKSYEQYF.

The chain recombines TRBV7-6 with TRBJ1-4; 7 nucleotides align to TRBD1. The CDR3 sequence is 14 residues long. V lost 5 bases and J lost 7; bases outside the gene matches: 7. Germline lookup yields CDR1 SGHVS and CDR2 FNYEAQ. In DNA, the CDR3 is TGTGCCAGCAGCCGAGGGGGCGCGGTTGAAAAACTGTTTTTT. This encodes CASSRGGAVEKLFF. The full variable domain, rest sourced from reference TRBV7-6 and TRBJ1-4, is GAGVSQSPRYKVTKRGQDVALRCDPISGHVSLYWYRQALGQGPEFLTYFNYEAQQDKSGLPNDRFSAERPEGSISTLTIQRTEQRDSAMYRCASSRGGAVEKLFFGSGTQLSVL.

V gene TRBV2 combines with J gene TRBJ1-5; 7 nucleotides align to TRBD1. Germline V gene data show CDR1 as SNHLY and CDR2 as FYNNEI. This CDR3 spans 14 amino acids. Trimming cost V 4 bases and J 5 bases; bases outside gene matches: 5. This chain's CDR3 is CASSGRGPDQPQHF. CDR3 DNA: TGTGCCAGCAGTGGGAGGGGGCCGGATCAGCCCCAGCATTTT.

This chain connects TRBV5-6 to TRBJ1-2; D unclear. The CDR3 length is 14 residues. Germline V CDR1 and CDR2: SGHDT, YYEEEE. Between the trimmed V and J ends, which lost 3 bases and 0 bases, there was a span of 9 bases. The CDR3 DNA sequence: TGTGCCAGCAGCTCTCGAGTGGCTAACTATGGCTACACCTTC. Its translation is CASSSRVANYGYTF.

The chain links TRBV2 to TRBJ2-5, with 7 bases matching TRBD1. Judging by the DNA end, TRBJ2-7 fits better; the J call may be wrong. The germline CDR1 and CDR2 sequences are SNHLY and FYNNEI. The CDR3 totals 17 residues. CDR3 sequence: CASRQPREGGELYEQYF. As DNA, the CDR3 is TGTGCCAGCAGGCAACCCAGGGAAGGGGGCGAACTCTACGAGCAGTACTTC.

This chain connects TRBV12-5 to TRBJ1-5; D not certain. This CDR3 is 14 amino acids long. Trimming pared 7 bases from V and 3 bases from J, leaving 13 bases between. Germline CDR1 LGHNT, CDR2 FRNRAP. Here the CDR3 DNA reads TGTGCTAGTGTGGGGTCCGGACTCAATCAGCCCCAGCATTTT. The encoded protein is CASVGSGLNQPQHF.

The rearrangement links TRBV20-1 to TRBJ1-2; D gene unclear. Deletions cut 2 bases from V and 8 bases from J, with 9 bases between. This CDR3 comprises 11 residues. Per germline, CDR1 DFQATT and CDR2 SNEGSKA (reference sequence). The CDR3 reads CSARQPGGYTF. DNA for the CDR3: TGCAGTGCTAGACAGCCGGGAGGCTACACCTTC.

This sequence joins TRBV2 and TRBJ2-7; D uncertain. The V gene's germline CDR1 is SNHLY and CDR2 FYNNEI. CDR3 length equals 15 residues. Trimming removed 7 bases at V and 0 bases at J, with 16 bases between. The CDR3 nucleotides read TGTGCCAGCACTCTCGAGAATAAGAGCTCCTACGAGCAGTACTTC. It yields the protein CASTLENKSSYEQYF.

This sequence joins TRBV5-6 and TRBJ2-7; 7 bases are shared with TRBD1. This CDR3 is 13 amino acids long. Germline V gene data show CDR1 as SGHDT and CDR2 as YYEEEE. Trimming took 4 bases from V and 0 from J; bases not matched to a gene: 1. This CDR3 reads CASSRQGSYEQYF. The CDR3 bases are TGTGCCAGCAGCAGACAGGGCTCCTACGAGCAGTACTTC.

The chain recombines TRBV18 with TRBJ1-1, with D unclear. Trimming cost V 5 bases and J 2 bases, with 9 bases left between them. This CDR3 has 13 residues. CDR1 KGHSH and CDR2 LQKENI come from the germline V gene. CDR3 nucleotides: TGTGCCAGCTCAGAGTTTATCAACACTGAAGCTTTCTTT. It yields the protein CASSEFINTEAFF.